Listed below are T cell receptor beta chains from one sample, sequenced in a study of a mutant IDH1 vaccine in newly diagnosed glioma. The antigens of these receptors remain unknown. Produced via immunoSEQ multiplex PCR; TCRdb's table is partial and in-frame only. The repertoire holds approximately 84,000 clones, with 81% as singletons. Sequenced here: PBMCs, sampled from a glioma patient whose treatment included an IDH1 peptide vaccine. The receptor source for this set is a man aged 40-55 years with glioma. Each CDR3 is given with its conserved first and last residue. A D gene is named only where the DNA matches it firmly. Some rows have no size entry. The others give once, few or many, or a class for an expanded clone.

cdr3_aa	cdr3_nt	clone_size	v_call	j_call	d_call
CASSLRGGGKGQETQYF	TGTGCCAGCAGCTTACGAGGAGGTGGGAAGGGGCAAGAGACCCAGTACTTC	.	TRBV11-3	TRBJ2-5	.
CASSFGGGLTDTQYF	TGTGCCAGCAGCTTCGGGGGGGGACTAACAGATACGCAGTATTTT	.	TRBV5-8	TRBJ2-3	TRBD2
CSVALGGTEAFF	TGCAGCGTCGCCCTGGGGGGGACTGAAGCTTTCTTT	few	TRBV29-1	TRBJ1-1	.
CASSSGLAGGYNEQFF	TGTGCCAGCAGCTCGGGACTAGCGGGGGGATACAATGAGCAGTTCTTC	.	TRBV7-2	TRBJ2-1	TRBD2
CASSLGPLDEKLFF	TGCGCCAGCAGCTTGGGCCCCCTGGATGAAAAACTGTTTTTT	.	TRBV5-1	TRBJ1-4	.
CATSRQYSNQPQHF	TGTGCCACCAGCAGACAGTATAGCAATCAGCCCCAGCATTTT	.	TRBV15	TRBJ1-5	.
CASSWSGGLDTEAFF	TGTGCCAGCAGCTGGAGCGGGGGTTTGGACACTGAAGCTTTCTTT	.	TRBV9	TRBJ1-1	.
CASSRGAPRGYTF	TGTGCCAGCAGCCGGGGGGCCCCACGGGGCTACACCTTC	once	TRBV5-6	TRBJ1-2	.
CASSSIAGVDTQYF	TGCGCCAGCAGCTCCATTGCGGGTGTAGATACGCAGTATTTT	.	TRBV5-1	TRBJ2-3	.
CASSHGQGGQPQHF	TGTGCCAGCAGCCATGGACAGGGAGGTCAGCCCCAGCATTTT	few	TRBV4-2	TRBJ1-5	TRBD1
CASRYRDRGQYGYTF	TGCGCCAGCAGGTACCGGGACAGGGGCCAATATGGCTACACCTTC	.	TRBV4-1	TRBJ1-2	TRBD1
CASSPRGSHGYTF	TGTGCCAGCAGTCCCCGAGGGAGTCATGGCTACACCTTC	.	TRBV6-5	TRBJ1-2	.
CASSLEREPYNEQFF	TGTGCCAGCAGCTTGGAGCGGGAACCTTACAATGAGCAGTTCTTC	.	TRBV5-5	TRBJ2-1	TRBD2
CASSLYAPPAGGPYNEQFF	TGTGCCAGCAGCTTATATGCTCCCCCAGCGGGAGGACCTTACAATGAGCAGTTCTTC	.	TRBV7-3	TRBJ2-1	TRBD2
CASSQGEEGRFQETQYF	TGCGCCAGCAGCCAAGGGGAAGAGGGCCGTTTCCAAGAGACCCAGTACTTC	.	TRBV4-1	TRBJ2-5	.
CASSLNLGDTQYF	TGTGCCAGCAGTTTAAACCTGGGAGATACGCAGTATTTT	.	TRBV27	TRBJ2-3	.
CASSATGTGVSEQFF	TGTGCCAGCAGCGCAACCGGGACAGGGGTTTCTGAGCAGTTCTTC	.	TRBV7-9	TRBJ2-1	TRBD1
CAWGTTGPPNSPLHF	TGTGCCTGGGGAACGACAGGGCCTCCCAATTCACCCCTCCACTTT	.	TRBV30	TRBJ1-6	TRBD1
CASRGLGASIYGYTF	TGTGCCAGCAGGGGGTTGGGCGCCAGCATCTATGGCTACACCTTC	once	TRBV27	TRBJ1-2	.
CASSLSSGNTIYF	TGTGCCAGCAGCTTATCTAGTGGAAACACCATATATTTT	.	TRBV7-9	TRBJ1-3	.
CASSQTERAGQGFAGELFF	TGCGCCAGCAGCCAAACAGAAAGAGCCGGACAGGGGTTTGCCGGGGAGCTGTTTTTT	.	TRBV4-3	TRBJ2-2	TRBD1
CASSQGAGANVLTF	TGTGCCAGCAGCCAGGGGGCCGGGGCCAACGTCCTGACTTTC	.	TRBV7-3	TRBJ2-6	TRBD1
CAWSVAGGSNQPQHF	TGTGCCTGGAGTGTAGCGGGAGGCAGCAATCAGCCCCAGCATTTT	.	TRBV30	TRBJ1-5	.
CASSPTVGTEAFF	TGTGCCAGCAGCCCAACAGTCGGCACTGAAGCTTTCTTT	.	TRBV11-3	TRBJ1-1	.
CASSQDGIRGRELFF	TGTGCCAGCAGCCAAGATGGGATACGGGGAAGGGAACTGTTTTTT	.	TRBV14	TRBJ1-4	.
CASSPQGPRKAFF	TGTGCCAGCAGCCCACAGGGGCCTCGCAAAGCTTTCTTT	.	TRBV6-6	TRBJ1-1	TRBD1
CASSPPGGYTEAFF	TGTGCCAGCTCACCACCGGGAGGGTACACTGAAGCTTTCTTT	.	TRBV18	TRBJ1-1	.
CASSPAYEQYF	TGTGCCAGCAGCCCCGCTTACGAGCAGTACTTC	once	TRBV7-9	TRBJ2-7	.
CASSLGGQGHLVYGYTF	TGTGCCAGCAGCTTGGGGGGACAGGGCCACCTCGTCTATGGCTACACCTTC	.	TRBV5-6	TRBJ1-2	TRBD1
CASSPPSGNYEQYF	TGTGCCAGCTCACCACCTAGCGGTAACTACGAGCAGTACTTC	.	TRBV18	TRBJ2-7	.
CASSESRGVWEKLFF	TGTGCCAGCAGTGAAAGTAGAGGGGTTTGGGAAAAACTGTTTTTT	.	TRBV2	TRBJ1-4	.
CASSLGAGANVLTF	TGTGCCAGCAGCTTAGGTGCCGGGGCCAACGTCCTGACTTTC	.	TRBV7-6	TRBJ2-6	.
CASSPLRQVKNQPQHF	TGTGCCAGTAGTCCCCTCCGGCAGGTAAAGAATCAGCCCCAGCATTTT	.	TRBV19	TRBJ1-5	.
CASSLGDGPYGYTF	TGTGCCAGCAGCTTGGGTGACGGGCCCTATGGCTACACCTTC	.	TRBV5-4	TRBJ1-2	.
CAWSVLPPGSGNTIYF	TGTGCCTGGAGTGTGCTTCCCCCTGGCTCTGGAAACACCATATATTTT	.	TRBV30	TRBJ1-3	.
CASSYSTGTILHF	TGTGCCAGCAGTTACTCGACCGGGACAATCCTCCACTTT	.	TRBV6-5	TRBJ1-6	.
CASSQGDTSGRLQETQYF	TGTGCCAGCAGCCAAGGGGACACTAGCGGGAGACTCCAAGAGACCCAGTACTTC	.	TRBV4-2	TRBJ2-5	TRBD2